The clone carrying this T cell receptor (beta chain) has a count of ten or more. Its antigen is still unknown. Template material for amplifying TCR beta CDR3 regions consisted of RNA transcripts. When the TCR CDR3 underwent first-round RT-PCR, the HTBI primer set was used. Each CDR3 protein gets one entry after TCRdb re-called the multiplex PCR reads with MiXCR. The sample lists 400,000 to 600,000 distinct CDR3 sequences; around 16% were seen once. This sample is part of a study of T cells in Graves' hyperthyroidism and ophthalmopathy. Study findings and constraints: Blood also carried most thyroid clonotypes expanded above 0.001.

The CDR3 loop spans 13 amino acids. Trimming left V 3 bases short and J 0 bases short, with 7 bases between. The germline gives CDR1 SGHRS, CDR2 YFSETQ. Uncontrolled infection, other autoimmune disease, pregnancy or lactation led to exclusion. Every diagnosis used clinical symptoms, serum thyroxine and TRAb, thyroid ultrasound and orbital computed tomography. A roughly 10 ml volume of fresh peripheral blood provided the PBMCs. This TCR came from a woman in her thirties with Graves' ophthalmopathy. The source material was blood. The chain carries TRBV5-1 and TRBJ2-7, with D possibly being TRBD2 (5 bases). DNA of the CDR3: TGCGCCAGCAGCTCCGGGGTCTCCTACGAGCAGTACTTC. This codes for CASSSGVSYEQYF.